A selection of T cell receptor beta chains follows, all from one sample in a study of blood T cells in healthy people across ages. TCRdb reanalysed the 5' RACE reads using MiXCR and keeps one entry per CDR3 protein. The table has about 1.1 million distinct CDR3 sequences, around two fifths seen once. The sample was blood. The receptors come from a man younger than 35 in good health. Both conserved end residues are part of each CDR3. Each record gives: D gene, J gene, clone size, V gene, CDR3 protein, CDR3 DNA. D genes are given only for firm matches. Rows give clone size only sometimes, using once, few, many, or a class for an expanded clone.

- TRBJ2-5 - TRBV6-1 CASSDKGGFMYEQYF TGTGCCAGCAGTGATAAGGGGGGATTCATGTATGAGCAGTACTTC
TRBD1 TRBJ2-1 - TRBV20-1 CSAIGTGPGEQFF TGCAGTGCCATCGGGACAGGGCCGGGTGAGCAGTTCTTC
TRBD1 TRBJ2-7 few TRBV28 CASSSLGQGVAYEQYF TGTGCCAGCAGTTCCCTGGGACAGGGGGTTGCCTACGAGCAGTACTTC
TRBD1 TRBJ1-2 - TRBV7-2 CASSLETGGIFGYTF TGTGCCAGCAGCTTAGAAACAGGGGGCATTTTTGGCTACACCTTC
- TRBJ1-6 few TRBV20-1 CSASLSGPNSPLHF TGCAGTGCTAGTCTTTCAGGACCCAATTCACCCCTCCACTTT
- TRBJ2-1 - TRBV13 CASSPQVGYNEQFF TGTGCCAGCAGCCCCCAAGTTGGTTACAATGAGCAGTTCTTC
TRBD1 TRBJ2-1 few TRBV27 CASRRGTAESYNEQFF TGTGCCAGCCGACGAGGGACAGCTGAGTCCTACAATGAGCAGTTCTTC
- TRBJ1-4 few TRBV27 CASSPASSEKLFF TGTGCCAGCAGTCCTGCGAGTAGTGAAAAACTGTTTTTT
- TRBJ1-1 - TRBV28 CASSLEQAANTEAFF TGTGCCAGCAGCTTGGAACAGGCTGCGAACACTGAAGCTTTCTTT
- TRBJ2-1 - TRBV20-1 CSAQKVYGGGETEQFF TGCAGTGCACAAAAGGTCTACGGGGGTGGTGAGACTGAGCAGTTCTTC
- TRBJ1-4 few TRBV7-2 CASSLAPGAANEKLFF TGTGCCAGCAGCTTAGCGCCTGGGGCGGCTAATGAAAAACTGTTTTTT
- TRBJ1-1 few TRBV20-1 CSAQLPGTMTEAFF TGCAGTGCCCAGCTTCCGGGTACGATGACTGAAGCTTTCTTT
- TRBJ1-1 - TRBV14 CASSRNSLNTEVFF TGTGCCAGCAGCCGGAACAGCCTGAACACTGAAGTTTTCTTT
TRBD2 TRBJ2-7 - TRBV6-1 CASSRGTSGRDEQYF TGTGCCAGCAGCCGAGGGACTAGCGGTCGAGATGAGCAGTACTTC
- TRBJ2-5 - TRBV20-1 CSARNPGQGETQYF TGCAGTGCTAGAAATCCGGGTCAGGGGGAGACCCAGTACTTC
- TRBJ1-1 - TRBV4-2 CASSQEVAAPMNTEAFF TGTGCCAGCAGCCAAGAAGTGGCAGCACCAATGAACACTGAAGCTTTCTTT